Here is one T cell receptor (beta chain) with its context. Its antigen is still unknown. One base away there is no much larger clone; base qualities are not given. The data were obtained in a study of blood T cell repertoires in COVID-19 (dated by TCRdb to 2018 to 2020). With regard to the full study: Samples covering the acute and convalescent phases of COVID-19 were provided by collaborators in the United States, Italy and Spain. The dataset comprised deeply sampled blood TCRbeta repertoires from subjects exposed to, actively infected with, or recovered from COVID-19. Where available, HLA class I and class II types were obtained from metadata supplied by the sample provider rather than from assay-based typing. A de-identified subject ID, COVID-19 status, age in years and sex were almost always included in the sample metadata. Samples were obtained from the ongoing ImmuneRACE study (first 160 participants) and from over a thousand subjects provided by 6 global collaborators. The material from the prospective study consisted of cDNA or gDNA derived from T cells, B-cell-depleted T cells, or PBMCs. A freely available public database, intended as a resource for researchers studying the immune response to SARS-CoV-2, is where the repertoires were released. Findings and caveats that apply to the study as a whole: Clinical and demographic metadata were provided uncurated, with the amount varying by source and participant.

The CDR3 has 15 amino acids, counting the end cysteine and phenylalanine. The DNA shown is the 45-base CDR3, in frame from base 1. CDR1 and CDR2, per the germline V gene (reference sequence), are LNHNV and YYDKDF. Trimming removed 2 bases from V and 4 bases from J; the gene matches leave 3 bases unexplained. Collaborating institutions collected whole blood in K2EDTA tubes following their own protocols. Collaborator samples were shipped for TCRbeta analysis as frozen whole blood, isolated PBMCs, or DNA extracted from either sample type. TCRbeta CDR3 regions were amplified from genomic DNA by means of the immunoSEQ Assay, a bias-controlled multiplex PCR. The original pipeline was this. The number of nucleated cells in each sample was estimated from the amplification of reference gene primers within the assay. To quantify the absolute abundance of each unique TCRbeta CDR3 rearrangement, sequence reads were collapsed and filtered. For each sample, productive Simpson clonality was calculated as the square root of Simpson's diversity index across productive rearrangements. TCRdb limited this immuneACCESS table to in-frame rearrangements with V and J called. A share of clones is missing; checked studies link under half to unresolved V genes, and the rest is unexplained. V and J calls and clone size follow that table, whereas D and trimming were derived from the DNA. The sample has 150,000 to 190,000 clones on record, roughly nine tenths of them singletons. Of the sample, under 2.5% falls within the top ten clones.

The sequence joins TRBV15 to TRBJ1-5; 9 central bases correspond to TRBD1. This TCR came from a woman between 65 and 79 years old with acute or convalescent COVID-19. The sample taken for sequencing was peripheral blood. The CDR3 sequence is CATSRQGQGNQPQHF. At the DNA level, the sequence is TGTGCCACCAGCAGACAGGGACAGGGTAATCAGCCCCAGCATTTT.